The T cell receptor beta chain described here comes from a study of blood T cell repertoires in COVID-19. For the study at large: The study drew acute and convalescent COVID-19 samples from the United States, Italy and Spain.

Here immunoSEQ multiplex PCR was the method, and the copy in TCRdb shows in-frame clones only, minus some. The sample gives 140,000 or so clones, around 84% of which show up once; roughly 2.5% is in the top ten. The length of the CDR3 is 12 residues. V was shortened by 1 base and J by 6 bases, with 6 bases between the two germline ends. The germline V gene encodes CDR1 LGHDT and CDR2 YNNKEL (reference sequence). V usage is TRBV3-1 (or the pseudogene TRBV3-2) and J usage is TRBJ1-1; D unclear. Sequenced material: peripheral blood. The sequence was obtained from a human donor with acute or convalescent COVID-19. The donor label of this sample is uncertain. CDR3 protein: CASSQVLSEAFF. CDR3 coding DNA: TGTGCCAGCAGCCAAGTGCTATCTGAAGCTTTCTTT.